This TCR beta chain appears in the sequencing data of a study of cytomegalovirus exposure and HLA in healthy donors. The CDR3 consists of 14 residues. Per germline, CDR1 LNHDA and CDR2 SQIVND (reference sequence). The germline V and J ends were trimmed by 7 bases and 4 bases, with 16 bases remaining between them. The study ran its PCR with 60 Vbeta and 13 Jbeta primers. Assay: immunoSEQ multiplex PCR; the TCRdb copy retains only in-frame clones and omits some. The sample consists of roughly 60,000 clones, 60% to 80% of them appearing once. This clone was recorded a few times. The chain couples TRBV19 to TRBJ1-2, with a possible D match to TRBD1 (6 bases). This TCR was sampled from a woman in her thirties or forties in good health and CMV-seropositive. Sequenced material: PBMCs. CDR3 DNA sequence: TGTGCCAGTATCCCCCGGGACAAATTCTATGGCTACACCTTC. Protein sequence: CASIPRDKFYGYTF.